These 31 T cell receptor beta chains were sequenced from one sample in a study of control samples from healthy donors and cancer patients. Sequenced by immunoSEQ multiplex PCR; TCRdb stores in-frame clones only, minus some. The sample has about 220,000 clones, roughly 94% seen once. The material sequenced was blood. Receptors originate from a middle-aged man in good health.

The V and J genes are TRBV7-9 and TRBJ2-5; TRBD2 matches at 8 bases. J gave up 4 bases and V 6 bases, and 10 bases lay outside the gene matches. Germline loops: CDR1 SEHNR, CDR2 FQNEAQ (reference sequence). The CDR3 consists of 15 residues. The CDR3 nucleotides read TGTGCCAGCAGGCGAACGGGGGGGCCGGCAGAGACCCAGTACTTC. Its translation is CASRRTGGPAETQYF.

V and J are TRBV14 and TRBJ1-1; maybe TRBD1 (5 bases). Trimming took 3 bases from V and 3 from J, leaving 11 bases between them. The CDR3 totals 14 residues. CDR1 and CDR2 from the germline V gene are SGHDN and FVKESK. CDR3 sequence (DNA): TGTGCCAGCAGCCATCACAGGAATTACACTGAAGCTTTCTTT. It specifies CASSHHRNYTEAFF.

CDR3: CAARASSNGYTF. The CDR3 bases are TGTGCCGCCCGAGCGAGTTCCAATGGCTACACCTTC. This rearrangement joins TRBV10-3 to TRBJ1-2; no clear D. The ends were cut back, 11 bases at V and 6 bases at J, with 16 bases in the middle. The CDR3 has 12 amino acids. CDR1 ENHRY and CDR2 SYGVKD come from the germline V gene.

This clone appeared a single time. The chain recombines TRBV28 with TRBJ1-4; 7 bases align to TRBD1. In germline, CDR1 is MDHEN, CDR2 SYDVKM. The V and J ends lost 10 bases and 9 bases, in that order; junction bases with no gene match: 8. CDR3 size: 12 residues. CDR3 residues: CATAARGQKLFF. The CDR3 DNA follows: TGTGCCACCGCGGCAAGGGGGCAAAAACTGTTTTTT.

The chain employs TRBV7-8 and TRBJ2-1; D is perhaps TRBD1 or TRBD2 (5 bases each). V shed 3 bases and J shed 3 bases, with 15 bases lying between them. The CDR3 has 16 residues. Germline V gene data show CDR1 as SGHVS and CDR2 as FQNEAQ. CDR3 coding DNA: TGTGCCAGCAGCTTCGGGTCAGGGAGCGTCTACAATGAGCAGTTCTTC. Translation gives CASSFGSGSVYNEQFF.

This sequence joins TRBV5-4 and TRBJ1-6; 10 bases agree with TRBD1. Per germline, CDR1 SGHNT and CDR2 YYREEE (reference sequence). V was clipped by 4 bases and J by 5 bases; unmatched bases: 9. The CDR3 loop spans 17 amino acids. This chain's CDR3 is CASSPRTGGNDNSPLHF. For the CDR3, the DNA is TGTGCCAGCAGCCCCCGGACAGGGGGGAACGATAATTCACCCCTCCACTTT.

The chain links TRBV4-1 to TRBJ2-6, with TRBD2 as a possible D gene (5 bases). This CDR3 has 15 amino acids. Trimming removed 0 bases from V and 4 bases from J, with 7 bases in between. Germline CDR1 is MGHRA and CDR2 is YSYEKL. In DNA, the CDR3 is TGCGCCAGCAGCCAAGACGGCGGGGGGGCCAACGTCCTGACTTTC. Protein product: CASSQDGGGANVLTF.

J is TRBJ1-5 and V is TRBV12-3 or TRBV12-4; no reliable D call. The CDR3 is 11 residues long. The ends were cut back, 5 bases at V and 7 bases at J, with 6 bases in the middle. CDR3 DNA: TGTGCCAGCAGTGCAGGCCAGCCCCAGCATTTT. Its protein product is CASSAGQPQHF.

The J gene is TRBJ2-7, the V gene TRBV3-1 (or the pseudogene TRBV3-2); D tentatively reads TRBD1 or TRBD2 (5 bases each). This CDR3 comprises 14 residues. V shed 5 bases and J shed 2 bases, with 13 bases lying between them. Germline V gives CDR1 LGHDT, CDR2 YNNKEL (reference sequence). The CDR3 protein is CASSAGTEAYEQYF. DNA of the CDR3: TGTGCCAGCAGCGCCGGGACGGAAGCCTACGAGCAGTACTTC.

DNA for the CDR3: TGTGCCAGCAAGCAGGGGGTCACAGATACGCAGTATTTT. Protein: CASKQGVTDTQYF. The chain recombines TRBV2 with TRBJ2-3; 7 bases align to TRBD1. The junction had 3 bases not matched to a gene; V was cut back by 7 bases and J by 2 bases. Germline assignment: CDR1 SNHLY and CDR2 FYNNEI. The CDR3 covers 13 residues.

V usage is TRBV11-3 and J usage is TRBJ1-1; 7 positions agree with TRBD1. Germline-derived CDR1 and CDR2 are SGHNT and YENEEA. V shed 6 bases and J 2 bases; nucleotides not matched to a gene: 6. This CDR3 has 14 residues. The chain's CDR3 is CASSLTGQNTEAFF. Here the CDR3 DNA reads TGTGCCAGCAGTTTGACAGGGCAAAACACTGAAGCTTTCTTT.

The chain has TRBV4-1 and TRBJ2-7; no clear D. CDR1 MGHRA and CDR2 YSYEKL come from the germline V gene. The CDR3 has 17 amino acids. Trimming removed 1 base from V and 0 bases from J, with 16 bases in between. CDR3 in amino acids: CASSQGGAITSSYEQYF. In DNA form, the CDR3 reads TGCGCCAGCAGCCAAGGCGGAGCCATAACCAGCTCCTACGAGCAGTACTTC.

The V gene is TRBV5-6, the J gene TRBJ1-1; D gene unclear. The CDR3 covers 13 residues. CDR1 and CDR2 from the germline V gene are SGHDT and YYEEEE. Trimming shortened V by 4 bases and J by 9 bases, and 16 bases separated the two germline ends. DNA of the CDR3: TGTGCCAGCAGCGGAACAGCCCCGATTAAAGCTTTCTTT. Translated, it gives CASSGTAPIKAFF.

As DNA, the CDR3 is TGTGCCAGCACCCGGGACAGGGCGAACTATGGCTACACCTTC. As protein: CASTRDRANYGYTF. The chain carries TRBV7-2 and TRBJ1-2; 9 nucleotides match TRBD1. V was pared by 7 bases and J by 2 bases, with 5 bases of the junction left unmatched. This CDR3 has 14 amino acids. Germline V CDR1 and CDR2: SGHTA, FQGNSA.

The chain links TRBV28 to TRBJ1-5; 9 nucleotides agree with TRBD1. The V and J ends lost 6 bases and 5 bases, in that order; junction bases with no gene match: 8. The CDR3 is 15 residues long. Germline V gene data show CDR1 as MDHEN and CDR2 as SYDVKM. CDR3 amino acids: CASRPRDRAHQPQHF. The CDR3 DNA sequence: TGTGCCAGCAGGCCCCGGGACAGGGCTCATCAGCCCCAGCATTTT.

The V call is TRBV3-1 (or the pseudogene TRBV3-2), the J call TRBJ2-2, with 8 bases that match TRBD2. V was clipped by 3 bases and J by 7 bases; unmatched bases: 4. CDR3 size: 14 residues. Germline V gives CDR1 LGHDT, CDR2 YNNKEL (reference sequence). The CDR3 DNA sequence: TGTGCCAGCAGCCAGGCGGGAGGAATCGGGGAGCTGTTTTTT. The encoded protein is CASSQAGGIGELFF.

The chain combines TRBV4-2 with TRBJ1-5, with D possibly matching TRBD1 (5 bases). Germline assignment: CDR1 LGHNA and CDR2 YNFKEQ. Trimming removed 4 bases from V and 7 bases from J, with 17 bases in between. The CDR3 contains 15 residues. CDR3 nucleotide sequence: TGTGCCAGCAGCCCCGGGACTCTTGAAGGACAGCCCCAGCATTTT. Its translation: CASSPGTLEGQPQHF.

This chain uses TRBV7-3 with TRBJ2-3; D not certain. The CDR3 has 14 amino acids. Trimming stripped 1 base from V and 6 bases from J, with 11 bases between. Germline CDR1 reads SGHTA; CDR2 reads FQGTGA. The CDR3 coding sequence is TGTGCCAGCAGCTTAATCGGTCGAGCGGATACGCAGTATTTT. Translating gives CASSLIGRADTQYF.

The chain employs TRBV2 and TRBJ2-4; D not certain. Trimming took off 6 bases at V and 0 bases at J, with 9 bases between the two ends. CDR3 size: 14 residues. Germline CDR1 reads SNHLY; CDR2 reads FYNNEI. CDR3 region: CASRETRAKNIQYF. CDR3 nucleotide sequence: TGTGCCAGCAGGGAGACGCGAGCCAAAAACATTCAGTACTTC. Drawing the rest from reference TRBV2 and TRBJ2-4, the complete variable domain is EPEVTQTPSHQVTQMGQEVILRCVPISNHLYFYWYRQILGQKVEFLVSFYNNEISEKSEIFDDQFSVERPDGSNFTLKIRSTKLEDSAMYFCASRETRAKNIQYFGAGTRLSVL.

This chain links TRBV3-1 (or the pseudogene TRBV3-2) with TRBJ2-1, with D possibly being TRBD1 or TRBD2 (6 bases each). Deletions cut 2 bases from V and 4 bases from J, with 18 bases between. Germline V gene data show CDR1 as LGHDT and CDR2 as YNNKEL (reference sequence). The CDR3 consists of 17 residues. The CDR3 DNA follows: TGTGCCAGCAGCCAACCGACGGGGGCCATGAATTACAATGAGCAGTTCTTC. The encoded protein is CASSQPTGAMNYNEQFF.

The CDR3 DNA reads TGCGCCAGCAGACTAGCGGGGGCAGGACGGGAGACCCAGTACTTC. Translation gives CASRLAGAGRETQYF. The chain is built from TRBV5-1 and TRBJ2-5; 11 bases are a match to TRBD2. V was clipped by 5 bases and J by 5 bases; unmatched bases: 8. The V gene's germline CDR1 is SGHRS and CDR2 YFSETQ. This CDR3 has 15 residues.

The V and J genes are TRBV29-1 and TRBJ1-2, with a tentative D call TRBD1 (6 bases). This CDR3 region has 14 residues. V shed 1 base and J shed 4 bases, with 13 bases lying between them. From germline, CDR1 is SQVTM and CDR2 ANQGSEA. This chain's CDR3 is CSVEGGAGTYGYTF. CDR3 nucleotides: TGCAGCGTTGAAGGGGGGGCAGGGACCTATGGCTACACCTTC.

A few counts support this clone. The V and J genes are TRBV27 and TRBJ1-1; the D is unclear. CDR3 length equals 16 residues. The germline gives CDR1 MNHEY, CDR2 SMNVEV (reference sequence). Trimming removed 5 bases from V and 1 base from J, with 17 bases in between. The CDR3 DNA sequence: TGTGCCAGCAGTCGGCTTGCGACACGGGGGAACACTGAAGCTTTCTTT. Protein product: CASSRLATRGNTEAFF.

The chain recombines TRBV7-9 with TRBJ2-7; 8 bases agree with TRBD2. Trimming took 8 bases from V and 2 from J; bases not matched to a gene: 8. Looked up from germline, CDR1 is SEHNR and CDR2 is FQNEAQ (reference sequence). The CDR3 runs to 14 residues. CDR3 sequence: CASVLRGGTYEQYF. CDR3 bases: TGTGCCAGCGTCCTTCGGGGGGGTACCTACGAGCAGTACTTC.

The gene calls are TRBV6-5 and TRBJ1-1; no firm D call. The CDR3 length is 15 residues. V lost 8 bases and J 5 bases, leaving 21 bases between the germline ends. Looked up from germline, CDR1 is MNHEY and CDR2 is SVGAGI. The CDR3: CASSYETILTTEAFF. Here the CDR3 DNA reads TGTGCCAGCTCATACGAAACGATTCTCACGACTGAAGCTTTCTTT.

The chain uses TRBV7-2 and TRBJ2-7; TRBD1 is a possible D gene (5 bases). The CDR3 loop spans 15 amino acids. CDR1 SGHTA and CDR2 FQGNSA come from the germline V gene. V dropped 3 bases and J dropped 5 bases, with 17 bases sitting between them. The CDR3 sequence is CASSFIAYQGHEQYF. CDR3 DNA sequence: TGTGCCAGCAGCTTTATCGCCTACCAGGGCCACGAGCAGTACTTC.

This clone has only one observation. This chain uses TRBV6-6 with TRBJ1-3; D uncertain. V lost 6 bases to trimming and J lost 3 bases, with 6 bases between them. The germline CDR1 and CDR2 sequences are MNHNY and SVGAGI (reference sequence). This CDR3 is 12 amino acids long. CDR3 residues: CASSKGGNTIYF. CDR3 DNA sequence: TGTGCCAGCAGCAAGGGTGGAAACACCATATATTTT.

V gene TRBV19 combines with J gene TRBJ1-1; D not resolved. Trimming cost V 6 bases and J 5 bases, with 13 bases left between them. The germline gives CDR1 LNHDA, CDR2 SQIVND (reference sequence). CDR3 length: 13 residues. The CDR3 sequence: CASSSNRGTEAFF. CDR3 DNA: TGTGCCAGTAGCTCCAACCGAGGGACTGAAGCTTTCTTT.

Regarding this clone: Other DNA sequences in the sample encode the same CDR3. This chain connects TRBV6-2 or TRBV6-3 to TRBJ2-5; D remains unclear. Germline CDR1 is MNHEY and CDR2 is SVGEGT. CDR3 length: 11 amino acids. Trimming shortened V by 5 bases and J by 4 bases, and 5 bases separated the two germline ends. The CDR3 protein is CASSLRETQYF. The DNA of the CDR3 is TGTGCCAGCAGTCTTCGAGAGACCCAGTACTTC.

The chain recombines TRBV19 with TRBJ2-3, with unresolved D. The V gene's germline CDR1 is LNHDA and CDR2 SQIVND (reference sequence). With 4 bases removed from V and 3 bases from J, the gap between germline ends came to 11 bases. The CDR3 runs to 14 residues. The CDR3 is CASSKMVLTDTQYF. The CDR3 DNA sequence: TGTGCCAGTAGTAAGATGGTTTTAACAGATACGCAGTATTTT.

The chain joins TRBV4-2 to TRBJ1-2; D ambiguous. Trimming shortened V by 0 bases and J by 7 bases, and 6 bases separated the two germline ends. The CDR3 has 12 residues. Germline V gene lookup returns CDR1 LGHNA and CDR2 YNFKEQ. The CDR3 loop reads CASSQESAGYTF. The CDR3, as DNA: TGTGCCAGCAGCCAAGAAAGCGCTGGCTACACCTTC.